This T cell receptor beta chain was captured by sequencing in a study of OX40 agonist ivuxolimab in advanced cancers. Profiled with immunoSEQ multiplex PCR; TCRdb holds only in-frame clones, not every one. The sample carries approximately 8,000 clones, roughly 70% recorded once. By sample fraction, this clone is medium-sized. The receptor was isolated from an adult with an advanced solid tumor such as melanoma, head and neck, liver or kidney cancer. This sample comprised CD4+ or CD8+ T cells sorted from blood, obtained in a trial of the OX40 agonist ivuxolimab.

This CDR3 reads CASSVREVGNQPQHF. The DNA for the CDR3 is TGTGCCAGCAGCGTTCGGGAGGTCGGCAATCAGCCCCAGCATTTT. This sequence joins TRBV5-5 and TRBJ1-5; D is ambiguous. V gave up 4 bases and J gave up 2 bases, with 13 bases separating them. Germline V lookup: CDR1 SGHKS, CDR2 YYEKEE (reference sequence). This CDR3 contains 15 residues.